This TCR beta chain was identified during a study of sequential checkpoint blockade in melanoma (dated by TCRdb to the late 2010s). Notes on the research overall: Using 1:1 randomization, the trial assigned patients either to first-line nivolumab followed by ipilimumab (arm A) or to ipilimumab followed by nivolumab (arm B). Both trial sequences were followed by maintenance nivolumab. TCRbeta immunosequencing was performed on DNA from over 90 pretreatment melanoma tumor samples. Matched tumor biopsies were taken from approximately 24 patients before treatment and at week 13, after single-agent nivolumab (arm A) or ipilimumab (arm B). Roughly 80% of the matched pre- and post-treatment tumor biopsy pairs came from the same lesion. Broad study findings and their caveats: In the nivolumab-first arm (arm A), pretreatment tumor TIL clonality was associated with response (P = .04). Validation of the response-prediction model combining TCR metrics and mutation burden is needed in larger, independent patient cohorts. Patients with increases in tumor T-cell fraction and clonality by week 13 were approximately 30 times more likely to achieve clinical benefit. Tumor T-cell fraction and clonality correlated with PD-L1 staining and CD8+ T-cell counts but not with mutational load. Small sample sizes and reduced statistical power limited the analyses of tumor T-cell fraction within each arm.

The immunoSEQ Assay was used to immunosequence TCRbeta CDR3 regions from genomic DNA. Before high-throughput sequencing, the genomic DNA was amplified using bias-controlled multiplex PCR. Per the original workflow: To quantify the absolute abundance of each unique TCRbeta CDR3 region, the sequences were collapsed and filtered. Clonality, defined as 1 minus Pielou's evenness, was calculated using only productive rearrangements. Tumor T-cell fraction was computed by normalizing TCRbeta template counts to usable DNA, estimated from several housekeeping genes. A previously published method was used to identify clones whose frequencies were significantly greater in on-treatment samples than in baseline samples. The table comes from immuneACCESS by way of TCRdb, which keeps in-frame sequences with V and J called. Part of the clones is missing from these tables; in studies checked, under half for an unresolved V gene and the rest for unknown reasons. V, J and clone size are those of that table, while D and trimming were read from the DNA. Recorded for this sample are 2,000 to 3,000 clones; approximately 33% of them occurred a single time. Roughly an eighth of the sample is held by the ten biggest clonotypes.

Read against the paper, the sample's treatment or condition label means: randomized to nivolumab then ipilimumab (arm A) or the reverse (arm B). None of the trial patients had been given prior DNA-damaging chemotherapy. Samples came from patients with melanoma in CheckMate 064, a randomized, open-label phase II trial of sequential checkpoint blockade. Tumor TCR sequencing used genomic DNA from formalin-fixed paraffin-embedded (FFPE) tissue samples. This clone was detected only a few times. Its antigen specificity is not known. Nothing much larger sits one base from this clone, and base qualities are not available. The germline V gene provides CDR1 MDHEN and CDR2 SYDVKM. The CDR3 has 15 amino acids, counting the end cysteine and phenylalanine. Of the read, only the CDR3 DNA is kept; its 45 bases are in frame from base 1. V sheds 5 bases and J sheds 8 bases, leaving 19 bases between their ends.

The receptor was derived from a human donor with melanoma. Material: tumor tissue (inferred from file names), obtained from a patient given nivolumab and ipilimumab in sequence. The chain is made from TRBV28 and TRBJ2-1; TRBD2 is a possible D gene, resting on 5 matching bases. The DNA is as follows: TGTGCCAGCAGTGGACCCCTACTAGAGTTGGATGAGCAGTTCTTC. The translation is CASSGPLLELDEQFF.